This T cell receptor (beta chain) was documented in a study of blood T cells in healthy people across ages. The V segment lost 6 bases and the J segment 3 bases; nucleotides outside the gene matches: 4. In germline, CDR1 is WSHSY, CDR2 SAAADI. CDR3 size: 13 residues. There were healthy Caucasian individuals from Russia, aged roughly 6 to 95, serving as donors. The second PCR ran about 6 to 12 cycles with a sample-barcoded 5' primer and J-beta primers. One entry per CDR3 protein, called by TCRdb with MiXCR from the 5' RACE reads. The sample holds approximately 810,000 distinct CDR3 sequences, under 35% seen once.

What was sequenced was blood. This chain connects TRBV10-2 to TRBJ1-2; 7 bases agree with TRBD1. The receptor's source is an elderly woman in good health. The CDR3 loop is CASRGTAYYGYTF. DNA for the CDR3: TGCGCCAGCAGGGGGACAGCTTACTATGGCTACACCTTC.